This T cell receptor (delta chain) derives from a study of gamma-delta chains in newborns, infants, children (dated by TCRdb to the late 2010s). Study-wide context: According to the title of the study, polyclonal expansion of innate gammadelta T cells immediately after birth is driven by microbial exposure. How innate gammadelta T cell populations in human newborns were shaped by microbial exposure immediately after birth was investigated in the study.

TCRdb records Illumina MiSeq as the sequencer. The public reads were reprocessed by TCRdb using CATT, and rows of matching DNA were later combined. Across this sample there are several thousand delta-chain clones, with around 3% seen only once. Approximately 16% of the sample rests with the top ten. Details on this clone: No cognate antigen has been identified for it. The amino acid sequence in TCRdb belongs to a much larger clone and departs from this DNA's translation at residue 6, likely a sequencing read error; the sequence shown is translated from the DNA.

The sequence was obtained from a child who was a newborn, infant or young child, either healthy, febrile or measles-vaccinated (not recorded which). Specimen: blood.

Read as DNA, the sequence is TGTGCCTGTGACTTCCTCAAGAGCTCCTGGGACACCCGACAGATGTTTTTC. Its translation reads: CACDFLKSSWDTRQMFF. The chain couples TRDV2 to TRDJ3, and the D gene may be TRDD2, 5 bases matching. As encoded in the germline V gene, CDR1 is GEAIGNYY while CDR2 is EKD. Between the V and J ends, shortened by 3 bases and 0 bases respectively, the junction contains 11 bases. The CDR3 holds 17 amino acids from the cysteine to the phenylalanine. Of all the DNA, just the CDR3 is kept, 51 bases in frame from base 1.